This section outlines one T cell receptor beta chain sequence together with its context. The antigen it recognizes is unknown. There are no base qualities to consult, and no much larger clone falls within one base. TCRbeta CDR3 regions were amplified from genomic DNA using the immunoSEQ Assay, a bias-controlled multiplex PCR. The original pipeline was this. Within the assay, amplification of reference gene primers was used to estimate how many nucleated cells each sample contained. To quantify the absolute abundance of each unique TCRbeta CDR3 rearrangement, sequence reads were collapsed and filtered. For each sample, productive Simpson clonality was calculated as the square root of Simpson's diversity index across productive rearrangements. As stored in TCRdb, this immuneACCESS dataset retains in-frame rearrangements with V and J assigned. A fraction of the clones does not appear; measured against another copy, unresolved V genes explain less than half of the discrepancy, and the remainder lacks a known reason. The DNA gave D and trimming, while V, J and clone size come from that table. The sample table holds 120,000 or so clones, of which almost 70% were seen once. About 2.2% of the sample comes from the top ten.

Whole blood was collected in K2EDTA tubes by collaborating institutions according to the institutions' own protocols. For TCRbeta analysis, collaborator samples were shipped as frozen whole blood, as isolated PBMCs, or as DNA extracted from either sample type. The CDR3 goes from the cysteine to the phenylalanine over 15 residues. The CDR3 DNA has 45 bases and is translated from base 1. CDR1 and CDR2 are drawn from the germline V gene: KGHSH, LQKENI. V loses 3 bases of germline sequence and J loses 1 base, and the interval between the two ends is 13 bases. The data derive from a study of blood T cell repertoires in COVID-19 (TCRdb year 2020). With respect to the entire study: Samples from collaborators originated in the United States, Italy and Spain and spanned both the acute and convalescent phases of COVID-19. The material from the prospective study consisted of cDNA or gDNA derived from T cells, B-cell-depleted T cells, or PBMCs. Subjects who had been exposed to COVID-19, were actively infected with it, or had recovered from it provided the deeply sampled blood TCRbeta repertoires that made up the dataset. The repertoires were made available in a free public database intended to serve as a resource for research on the immune response to SARS-CoV-2. Samples were obtained from the ongoing ImmuneRACE study (first 160 participants) and from about 1,300 subjects provided by 6 global collaborators. Sample metadata almost always included a de-identified subject ID, COVID-19 status, age in years and sex. Where available, HLA class I and class II types were taken from metadata supplied by the sample provider and were not determined by assay-based typing. The paper's findings and limits, for the study overall: The amount of clinical and demographic metadata varied by source and participant and was provided uncurated.

The V and J segments used are TRBV18 and TRBJ2-7, with no reliable assignment of the D segment. This receptor was obtained from a woman in her 70s with acute or convalescent COVID-19. The sequencing input was peripheral blood. The bases are TGTGCCAGCTCACCCCCGGGTGGCTTTTCCTACGAGCAGTACTTC. This yields the protein CASSPPGGFSYEQYF.